These T cell receptor beta chains were read from a single sample in a study of blood T cell repertoires in COVID-19. Profiled with immunoSEQ multiplex PCR; TCRdb holds only in-frame clones, not every one. The sample carries about 210,000 clones, approximately 80% recorded once. Material: peripheral blood. The receptors here all came from a man in his forties or fifties who had recovered from COVID-19. The CDR3 runs from the conserved cysteine through the conserved F or W. The D gene is left open where the match is weak. Clone size is shown for a subset of rows, as once, few, many or a class of expanded clone.

D | size | J | V | DNA | CDR3
NA | NA | TRBJ2-1 | TRBV4-3 | TGCGCCAGCAGCCAAGGAATCCCAGGCGGGTTCTCCTACAATGAGCAGTTCTTC | CASSQGIPGGFSYNEQFF
TRBD1 | NA | TRBJ2-5 | TRBV6-1 | TGTGCCAGCAGTGAGGGGGACAGGGGGCGTCGGGAGACCCAGTACTTC | CASSEGDRGRRETQYF
NA | NA | TRBJ2-3 | TRBV7-2 | TGTGCCGGCGCGGCAGGGCACACAGATACGCAGTATTTT | CAGAAGHTDTQYF
NA | NA | TRBJ1-2 | TRBV7-8 | TGTGCCAGCAGCTCCCCAGCCGGGAGCTACACCTTC | CASSSPAGSYTF
TRBD2 | NA | TRBJ2-1 | TRBV5-4 | TGTGCCAGCAGCCTCTTGGGTGGGACTAGCGGGGGACCGAGTTTCTTC | CASSLLGGTSGGPSFF
NA | few | TRBJ1-2 | TRBV21-1 | TGTGCCAGCACCTACAGGTCGGGCTACACCTTC | CASTYRSGYTF
TRBD1 | NA | TRBJ1-6 | TRBV4-3 | TGCGCCAGCAGCCAAGCCCGGGACAGGGTCTTTTCACCCCTCCACTTT | CASSQARDRVFSPLHF
TRBD2 | NA | TRBJ2-3 | TRBV6-2/TRBV6-3 | TGTGCCAGCAGCCCCGGGACTAGCGGGGGGGGCCCAGATACGCAGTATTTT | CASSPGTSGGGPDTQYF
TRBD2 | NA | TRBJ2-7 | TRBV7-2 | TGTGCCAGCAGCTTTAATAGCGGGAGGGCCCTGAACGAGCAGTACTTC | CASSFNSGRALNEQYF
NA | NA | TRBJ2-7 | TRBV5-1 | TGCGCCAGCAGGAGAGACGGGACAACCGAGCAGTACTTC | CASRRDGTTEQYF
NA | NA | TRBJ1-1 | TRBV6-2/TRBV6-3 | TGTGCCAGCAGTTACACAGACACTGAAGCTTTCTTT | CASSYTDTEAFF
TRBD2 | once | TRBJ2-2 | TRBV5-6 | TGTGCCAGCAGCTTCGAGTCTAGCGGGAGGGCGGGGGAGCTGTTTTTT | CASSFESSGRAGELFF
NA | few | TRBJ2-3 | TRBV5-1 | TGCGCCAGCAGGGAGGGGAGCACAGATACGCAGTATTTT | CASREGSTDTQYF
NA | NA | TRBJ2-7 | TRBV7-2 | TGTGCCAGCAGCCGGTTTTCAGGCGCCTACGAGCAGTACTTC | CASSRFSGAYEQYF
TRBD2 | NA | TRBJ2-1 | TRBV5-6 | TGTGCCAGCAGCCCTGGGGCGGCTAGCGGAAATTCCTACAATGAGCAGTTCTTC | CASSPGAASGNSYNEQFF
TRBD2 | NA | TRBJ2-5 | TRBV7-9 | TGTGCCAGCAGCCCTAAACTGGCTAGCGGGGAGACCCAGTACTTC | CASSPKLASGETQYF
TRBD2 | NA | TRBJ2-5 | TRBV9 | TGTGCCAGCAGCGTAGTACTAGCGGGGGGTGCGGAGACCCAGTACTTC | CASSVVLAGGAETQYF
NA | NA | TRBJ1-1 | TRBV2 | TGTGCCAGCAGTGAGGGCAGGGCAAACGCTGAAGCTTTCTTT | CASSEGRANAEAFF
TRBD2 | NA | TRBJ2-1 | TRBV4-3 | TGCGCCAGCAGCCAAGATCTGTCTTCCGGGACTAGGGGGGTCTCCTACAATGAGCAGTTCTTC | CASSQDLSSGTRGVSYNEQFF
NA | NA | TRBJ2-1 | TRBV2 | TGTGCCAGCAGTGGGAGGACCTACAATGAGCAGTTCTTC | CASSGRTYNEQFF
NA | NA | TRBJ1-1 | TRBV18 | TGTGCCAGCTCACCATCTCCCCTTATCCCTGAAGCTTTCTTT | CASSPSPLIPEAFF
NA | NA | TRBJ2-7 | TRBV7-9 | TGTGCCAGCAGCTTAGAAGGGAGGAGGAACGAGCAGTACTTC | CASSLEGRRNEQYF